Below, one T cell receptor (beta chain) is given with its context. Those who participated ranged in age from roughly 18 to 89 years and resided in about two dozen US areas. Participants had their cohort set by participant-reported clinical history. This CDR3 region has 14 residues. Germline V CDR1 and CDR2: KGHDR, SFDVKD. Trimming at V came to 4 bases and at J to 7 bases, leaving 4 bases not matched to a gene. Per the original methods: Reference gene primer amplification yielded estimated nucleated cell counts. Assay: immunoSEQ multiplex PCR; the TCRdb copy retains only in-frame clones and omits some. The DNA gave D and trimming, while V, J and clone size come from that table. The table shows more than 150,000 clones, with 75% to 90% occurring only once. These data belong to a study of blood T cell repertoires in COVID-19. Across the study: Nucleic acid was either cDNA or gDNA, and it came from T cells, B-cell-depleted T cells, or PBMCs.

The TCR was taken from a woman aged 25 to 39 who had recovered from COVID-19. The genes are TRBV24-1 and TRBJ1-5, with 9 nucleotides matching TRBD1. Sequencing was performed on PBMCs or T cells enriched from blood (not recorded which). This CDR3 reads CATSEQGARQPQHF. CDR3 DNA: TGTGCCACCAGTGAACAGGGGGCGCGGCAGCCCCAGCATTTT.